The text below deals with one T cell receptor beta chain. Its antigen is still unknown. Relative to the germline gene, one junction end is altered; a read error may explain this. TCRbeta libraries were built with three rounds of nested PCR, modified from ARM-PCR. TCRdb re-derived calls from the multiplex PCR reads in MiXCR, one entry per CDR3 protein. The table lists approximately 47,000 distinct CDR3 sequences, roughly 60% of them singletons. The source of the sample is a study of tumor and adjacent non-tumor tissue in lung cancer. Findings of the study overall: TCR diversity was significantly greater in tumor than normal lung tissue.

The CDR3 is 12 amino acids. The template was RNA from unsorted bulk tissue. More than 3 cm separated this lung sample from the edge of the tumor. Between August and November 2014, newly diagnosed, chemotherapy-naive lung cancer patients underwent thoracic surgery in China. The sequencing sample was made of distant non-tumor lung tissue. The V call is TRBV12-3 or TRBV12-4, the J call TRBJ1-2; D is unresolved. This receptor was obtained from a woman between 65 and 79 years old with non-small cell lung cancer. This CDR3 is CTSSLPLYGYTF. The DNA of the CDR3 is TGTACCAGCAGTTTACCTCTCTATGGCTACACCTTC.